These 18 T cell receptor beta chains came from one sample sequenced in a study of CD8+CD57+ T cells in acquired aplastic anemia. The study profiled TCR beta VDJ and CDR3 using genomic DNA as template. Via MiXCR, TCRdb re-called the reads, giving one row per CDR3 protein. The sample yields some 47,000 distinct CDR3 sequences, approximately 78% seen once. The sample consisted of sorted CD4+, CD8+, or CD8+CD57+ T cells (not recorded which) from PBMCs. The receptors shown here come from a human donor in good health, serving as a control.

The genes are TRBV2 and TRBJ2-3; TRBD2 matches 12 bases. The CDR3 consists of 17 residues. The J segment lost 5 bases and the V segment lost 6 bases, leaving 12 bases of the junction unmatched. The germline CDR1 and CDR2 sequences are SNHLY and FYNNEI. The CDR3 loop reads CASSPGRLAGEGDTQYF. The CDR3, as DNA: TGTGCCAGCAGCCCCGGACGACTAGCGGGAGAAGGAGATACGCAGTATTTT.

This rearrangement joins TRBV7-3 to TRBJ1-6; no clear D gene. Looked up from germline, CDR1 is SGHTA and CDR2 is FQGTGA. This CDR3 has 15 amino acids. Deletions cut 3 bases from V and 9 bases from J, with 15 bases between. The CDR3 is CASSFSGRVGSPLHF. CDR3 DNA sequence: TGTGCCAGCAGCTTTTCGGGCCGGGTTGGTTCACCCCTCCACTTT.

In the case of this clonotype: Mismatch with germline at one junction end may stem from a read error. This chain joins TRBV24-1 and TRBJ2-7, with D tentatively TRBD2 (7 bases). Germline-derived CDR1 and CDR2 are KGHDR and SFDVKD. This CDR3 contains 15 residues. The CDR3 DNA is TGTGCCACCTCTAGCGGCAGGAGGGACACCGGGGAGCTGTACTTC. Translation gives CATSSGRRDTGELYF.

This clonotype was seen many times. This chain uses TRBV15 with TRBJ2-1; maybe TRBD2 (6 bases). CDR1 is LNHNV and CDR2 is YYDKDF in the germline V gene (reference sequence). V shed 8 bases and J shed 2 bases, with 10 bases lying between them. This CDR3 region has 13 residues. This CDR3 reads CATETSPYNEQFF. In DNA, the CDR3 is TGTGCCACCGAAACTAGCCCCTACAATGAGCAGTTCTTC.

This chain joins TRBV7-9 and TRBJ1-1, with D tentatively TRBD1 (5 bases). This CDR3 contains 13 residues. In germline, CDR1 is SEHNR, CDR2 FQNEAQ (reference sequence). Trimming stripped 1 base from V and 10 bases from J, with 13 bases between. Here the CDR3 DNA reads TGTGCCAGCAGCTTAGTACTCCAGGGTGGAGCTTTCTTT. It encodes CASSLVLQGGAFF.

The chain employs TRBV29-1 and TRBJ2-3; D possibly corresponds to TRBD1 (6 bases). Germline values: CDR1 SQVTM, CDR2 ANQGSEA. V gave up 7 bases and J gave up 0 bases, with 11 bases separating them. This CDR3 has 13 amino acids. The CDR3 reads CSAEGGSTDTQYF. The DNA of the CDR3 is TGCAGCGCCGAAGGGGGAAGCACAGATACGCAGTATTTT.

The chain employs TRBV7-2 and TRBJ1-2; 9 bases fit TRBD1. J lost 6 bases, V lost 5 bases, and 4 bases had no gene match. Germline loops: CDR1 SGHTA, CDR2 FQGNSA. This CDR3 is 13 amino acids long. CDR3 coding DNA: TGTGCCAGCAGCGTAGACAGGGGGGATGGCTACACCTTC. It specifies CASSVDRGDGYTF. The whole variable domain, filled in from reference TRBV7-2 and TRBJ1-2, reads GAGVSQSPSNKVTEKGKDVELRCDPISGHTALYWYRQSLGQGLEFLIYFQGNSAPDKSGLPSDRFSAERTGGSVSTLTIQRTQQEDSAVYLCASSVDRGDGYTFGSGTRLTVV.

In DNA, the CDR3 is TGTGCCAGCAGCCCGGGTATGGATATTGGACCCTACGAGCAGTACGTC. Translation gives CASSPGMDIGPYEQYV. The chain couples TRBV11-1 to TRBJ2-7; D gene unclear. CDR3 length equals 16 residues. Trimming took off 5 bases at V and 2 bases at J, with 19 bases between the two ends. Germline lookup yields CDR1 SGHAT and CDR2 FQDESV (reference sequence).

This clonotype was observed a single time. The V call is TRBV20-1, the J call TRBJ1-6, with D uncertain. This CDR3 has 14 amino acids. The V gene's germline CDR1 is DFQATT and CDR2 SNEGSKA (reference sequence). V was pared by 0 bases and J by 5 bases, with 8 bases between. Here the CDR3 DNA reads TGCAGTGCTAGAGAAGGGTGGGATAATTCACCCCTCCACTTT. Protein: CSAREGWDNSPLHF.

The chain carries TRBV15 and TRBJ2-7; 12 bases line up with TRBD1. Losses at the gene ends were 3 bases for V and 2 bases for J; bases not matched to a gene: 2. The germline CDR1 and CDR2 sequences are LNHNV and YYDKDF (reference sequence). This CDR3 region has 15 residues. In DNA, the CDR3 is TGTGCCACCAGCAGCCGGGACAGGGGGCCCTACGAGCAGTACTTC. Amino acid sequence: CATSSRDRGPYEQYF.

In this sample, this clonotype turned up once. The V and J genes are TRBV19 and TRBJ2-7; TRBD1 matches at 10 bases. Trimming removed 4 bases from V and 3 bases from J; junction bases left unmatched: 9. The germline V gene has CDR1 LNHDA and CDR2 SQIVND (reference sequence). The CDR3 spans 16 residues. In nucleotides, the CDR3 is TGTGCCAGTAGTACTCCTCCGGGACAGGGGTTCTACGAGCAGTACTTC. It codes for CASSTPPGQGFYEQYF.

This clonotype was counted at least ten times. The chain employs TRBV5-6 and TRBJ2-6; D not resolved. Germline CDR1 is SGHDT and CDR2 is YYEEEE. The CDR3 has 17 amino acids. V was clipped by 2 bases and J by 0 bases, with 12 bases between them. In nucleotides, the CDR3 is TGTGCCAGCAGCTTTTTGGGTCTGCGCTCTGGGGCCAACGTCCTGACTTTC. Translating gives CASSFLGLRSGANVLTF.

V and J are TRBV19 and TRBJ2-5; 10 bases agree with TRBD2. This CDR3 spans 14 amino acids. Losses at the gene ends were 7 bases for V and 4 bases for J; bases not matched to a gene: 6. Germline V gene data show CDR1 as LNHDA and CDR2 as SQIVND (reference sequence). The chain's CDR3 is CASKLAGPGETQYF. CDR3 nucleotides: TGTGCCAGTAAACTAGCGGGGCCTGGAGAGACCCAGTACTTC. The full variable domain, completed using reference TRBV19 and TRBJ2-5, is DGGITQSPKYLFRKEGQNVTLSCEQNLNHDAMYWYRQDPGQGLRLIYYSQIVNDFQKGDIAEGYSVSREKKESFPLTVTSAQKNPTAFYLCASKLAGPGETQYFGPGTRLLVL.

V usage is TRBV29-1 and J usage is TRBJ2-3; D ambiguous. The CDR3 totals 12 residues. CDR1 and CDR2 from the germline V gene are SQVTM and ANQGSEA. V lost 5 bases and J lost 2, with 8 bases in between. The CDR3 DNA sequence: TGCAGCGTTTCCACGAACACAGATACGCAGTATTTT. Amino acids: CSVSTNTDTQYF.

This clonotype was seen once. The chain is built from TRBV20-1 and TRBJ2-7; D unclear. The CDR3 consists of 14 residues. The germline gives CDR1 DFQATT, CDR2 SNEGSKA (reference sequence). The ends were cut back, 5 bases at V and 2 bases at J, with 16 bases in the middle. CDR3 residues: CSAAREDGPYEQYF. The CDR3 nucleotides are TGCAGTGCTGCCCGTGAGGACGGGCCCTACGAGCAGTACTTC.

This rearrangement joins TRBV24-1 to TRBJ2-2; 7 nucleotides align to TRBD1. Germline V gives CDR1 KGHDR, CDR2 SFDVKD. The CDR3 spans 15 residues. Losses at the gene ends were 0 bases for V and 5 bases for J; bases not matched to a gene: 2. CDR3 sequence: CATSDLTGDTGELFF. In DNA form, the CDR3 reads TGTGCCACCAGTGATTTGACAGGGGATACCGGGGAGCTGTTTTTT.

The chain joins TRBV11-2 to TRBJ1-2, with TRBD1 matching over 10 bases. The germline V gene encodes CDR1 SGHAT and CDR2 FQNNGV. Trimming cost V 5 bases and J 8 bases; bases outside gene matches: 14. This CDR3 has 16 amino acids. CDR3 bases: TGTGCCAGCAGCCCTTCGACAGGGGGCAGGGTAGGCGGCTACACCTTC. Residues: CASSPSTGGRVGGYTF.

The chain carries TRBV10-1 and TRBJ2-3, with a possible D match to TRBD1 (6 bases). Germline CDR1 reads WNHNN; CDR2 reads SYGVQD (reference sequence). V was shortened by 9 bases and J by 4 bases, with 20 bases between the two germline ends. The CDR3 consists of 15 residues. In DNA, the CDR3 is TGCGCCAGTCAGGGGTCCAGGGGTGTCGCAGATACGCAGTATTTT. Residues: CASQGSRGVADTQYF.